Sequencing of this T cell receptor beta chain was carried out in a study of cytomegalovirus exposure and HLA in healthy donors. Whole-study findings and limits: Listed as cytomegalovirus-associated were roughly 180 TCR beta chains. Per published accounts, TCR beta sequences correctly predicted the HLA-A and HLA-B alleles of most subjects. Later analysis demonstrated an association between a missense DCLRE1C variant and TCR beta V- and J-gene trimming. Analyzed later, association rates of TCRs varied across HLA loci, with DRB1 most and HLA-C fewest.

Per germline, CDR1 SGDLS and CDR2 YYNGEE. Trimming removed 4 bases from V and 2 bases from J, with 15 bases in between. The CDR3 covers 15 residues. Primers for the PCR totalled 60 Vbeta and 13 Jbeta. The repertoire was sequenced with immunoSEQ multiplex PCR; TCRdb's copy has only in-frame clones and lacks some. The table shows about 89,000 clones, with 76% occurring only once. Of note for this clone: Its antigen is not identified.

The sequence was obtained from a male donor in good health and CMV-seronegative. The material sequenced was PBMCs. The chain carries TRBV9 and TRBJ1-1, with D perhaps TRBD1 (5 bases). In DNA, the CDR3 is TGTGCCAGCAGCCCTATACAGGCATCCAACACTGAAGCTTTCTTT. It encodes CASSPIQASNTEAFF.